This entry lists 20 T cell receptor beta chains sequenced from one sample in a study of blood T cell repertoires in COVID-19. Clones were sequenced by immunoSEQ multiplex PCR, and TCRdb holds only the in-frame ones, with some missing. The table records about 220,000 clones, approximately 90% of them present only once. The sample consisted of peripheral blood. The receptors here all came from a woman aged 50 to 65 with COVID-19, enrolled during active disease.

Here the CDR3 reads CASSVGGAAEAFF. CDR3 DNA: TGTGCCAGCAGCGTAGGAGGTGCAGCTGAAGCTTTCTTT. The gene calls are TRBV9 and TRBJ1-1; D not certain. V gave up 0 bases and J gave up 6 bases, with 9 bases separating them. Per the germline V gene, CDR1 is SGDLS and CDR2 is YYNGEE. CDR3 length equals 13 residues.

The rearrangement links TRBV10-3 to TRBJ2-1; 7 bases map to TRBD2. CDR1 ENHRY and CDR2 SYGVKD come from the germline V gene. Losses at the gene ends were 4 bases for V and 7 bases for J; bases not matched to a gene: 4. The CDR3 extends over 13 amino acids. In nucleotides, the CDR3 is TGTGCCATCAGTGGGGGACTATCTAATGAGCAGTTCTTC. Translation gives CAISGGLSNEQFF.

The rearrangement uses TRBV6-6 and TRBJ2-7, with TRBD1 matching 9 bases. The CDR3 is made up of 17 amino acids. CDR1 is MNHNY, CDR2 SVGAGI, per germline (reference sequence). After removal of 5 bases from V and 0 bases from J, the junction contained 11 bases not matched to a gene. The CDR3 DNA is TGTGCCAGCAGTCTTCTCGGACAGGGGCCCTTCTCCTACGAGCAGTACGTC. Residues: CASSLLGQGPFSYEQYV.

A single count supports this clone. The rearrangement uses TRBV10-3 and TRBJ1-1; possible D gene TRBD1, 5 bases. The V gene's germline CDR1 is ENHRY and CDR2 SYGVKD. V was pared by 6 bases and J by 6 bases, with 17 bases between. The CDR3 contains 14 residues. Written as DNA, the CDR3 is TGTGCCATCAGCCTGACGTATACAGGTGCTGAAGCTTTCTTT. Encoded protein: CAISLTYTGAEAFF.

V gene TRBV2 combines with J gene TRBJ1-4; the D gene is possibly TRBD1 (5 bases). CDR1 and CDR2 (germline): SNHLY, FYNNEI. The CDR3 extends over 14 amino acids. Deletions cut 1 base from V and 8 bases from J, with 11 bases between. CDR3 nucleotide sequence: TGTGCCAGCAGTGAAGGACAGTTAGAGGAAAAACTGTTTTTT. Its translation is CASSEGQLEEKLFF.

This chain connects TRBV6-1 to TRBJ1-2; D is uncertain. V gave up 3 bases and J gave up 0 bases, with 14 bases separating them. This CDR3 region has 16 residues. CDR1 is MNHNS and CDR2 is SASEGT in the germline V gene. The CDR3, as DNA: TGTGCCAGCAGTGAGGCTAGACGGGTTCCTAACTATGGCTACACCTTC. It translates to CASSEARRVPNYGYTF.

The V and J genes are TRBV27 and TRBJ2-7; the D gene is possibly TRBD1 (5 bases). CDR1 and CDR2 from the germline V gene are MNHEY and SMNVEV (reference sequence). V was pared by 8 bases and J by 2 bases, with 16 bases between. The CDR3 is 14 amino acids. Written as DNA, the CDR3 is TGTGCCAGCGGGCAGGCAGGGCCAACCTACGAGCAGTACTTC. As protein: CASGQAGPTYEQYF.

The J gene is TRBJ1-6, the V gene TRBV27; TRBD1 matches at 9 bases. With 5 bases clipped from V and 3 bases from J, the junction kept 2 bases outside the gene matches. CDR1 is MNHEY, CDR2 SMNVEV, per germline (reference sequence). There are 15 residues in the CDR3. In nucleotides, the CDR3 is TGTGCCAGCAGTCCGGGACAGGGCTATAATTCACCCCTCCACTTT. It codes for CASSPGQGYNSPLHF.

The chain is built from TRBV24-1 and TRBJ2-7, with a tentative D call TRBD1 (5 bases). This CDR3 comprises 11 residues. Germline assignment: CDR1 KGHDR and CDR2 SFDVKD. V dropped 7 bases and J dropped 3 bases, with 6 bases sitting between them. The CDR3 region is CATRGDYEQYV. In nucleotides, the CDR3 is TGTGCCACCAGAGGGGACTACGAGCAGTACGTC.

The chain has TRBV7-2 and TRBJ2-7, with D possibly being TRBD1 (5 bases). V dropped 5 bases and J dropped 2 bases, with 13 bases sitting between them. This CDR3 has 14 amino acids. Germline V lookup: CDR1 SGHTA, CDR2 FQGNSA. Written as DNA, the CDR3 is TGTGCCAGCAGCCCACTACGGACAACCTACGAGCAGTACTTC. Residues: CASSPLRTTYEQYF.

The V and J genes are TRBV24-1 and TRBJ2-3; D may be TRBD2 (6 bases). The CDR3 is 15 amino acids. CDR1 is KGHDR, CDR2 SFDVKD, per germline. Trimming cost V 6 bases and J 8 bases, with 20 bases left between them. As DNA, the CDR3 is TGTGCCACCAGTTACGGAGGGGCCCCTGTTGCTACGCAGTATTTT. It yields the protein CATSYGGAPVATQYF.

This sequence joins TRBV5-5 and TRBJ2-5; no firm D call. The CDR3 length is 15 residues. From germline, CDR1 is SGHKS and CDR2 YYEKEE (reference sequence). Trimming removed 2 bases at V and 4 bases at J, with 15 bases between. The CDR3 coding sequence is TGTGCCAGCAGCTTCCAGGCGCTGGTATTAGAGACCCAGTACTTC. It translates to CASSFQALVLETQYF.

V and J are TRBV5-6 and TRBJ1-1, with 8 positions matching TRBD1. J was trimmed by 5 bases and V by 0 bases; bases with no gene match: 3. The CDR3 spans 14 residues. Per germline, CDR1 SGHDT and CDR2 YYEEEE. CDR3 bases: TGTGCCAGCAGCTTGGTACAGGGGGGGACTGAAGCTTTCTTT. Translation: CASSLVQGGTEAFF.

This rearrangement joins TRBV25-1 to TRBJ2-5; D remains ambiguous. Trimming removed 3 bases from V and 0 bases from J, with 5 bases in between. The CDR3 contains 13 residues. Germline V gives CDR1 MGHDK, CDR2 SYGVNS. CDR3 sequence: CASSDRYQETQYF. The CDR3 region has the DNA TGTGCCAGCAGTGACAGGTACCAAGAGACCCAGTACTTC.

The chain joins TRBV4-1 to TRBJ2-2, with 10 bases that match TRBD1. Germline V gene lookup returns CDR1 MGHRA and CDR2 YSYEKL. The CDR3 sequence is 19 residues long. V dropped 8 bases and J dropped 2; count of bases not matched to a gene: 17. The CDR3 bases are TGCGCCAGCCTCAAGGGTCCTAGGGGACAGGGGCGTAACACCGGGGAGCTGTTTTTT. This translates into CASLKGPRGQGRNTGELFF.

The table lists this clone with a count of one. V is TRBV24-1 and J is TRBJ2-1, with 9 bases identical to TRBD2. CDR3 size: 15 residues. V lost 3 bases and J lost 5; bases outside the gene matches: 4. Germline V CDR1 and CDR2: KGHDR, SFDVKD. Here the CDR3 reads CATSDQGLAHNEQFF. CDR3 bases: TGTGCCACCAGTGATCAAGGACTAGCGCACAATGAGCAGTTCTTC.

The CDR3 bases are TGTGCCAGCACCTCGGGGGATACGCAGTATTTT. Translated: CASTSGDTQYF. J is TRBJ2-3 and V is TRBV12-3 or TRBV12-4, with a weak D call TRBD2 (5 bases). V was shortened by 7 bases and J by 6 bases, with 8 bases between the two germline ends. The CDR3 has 11 amino acids.

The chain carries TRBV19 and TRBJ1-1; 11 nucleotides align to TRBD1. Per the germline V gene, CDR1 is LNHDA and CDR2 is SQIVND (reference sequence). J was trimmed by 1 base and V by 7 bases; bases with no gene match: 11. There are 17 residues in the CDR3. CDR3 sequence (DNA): TGTGCCAGTACTGCGGGACAGGGGGGGATACGGAACACTGAAGCTTTCTTT. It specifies CASTAGQGGIRNTEAFF.

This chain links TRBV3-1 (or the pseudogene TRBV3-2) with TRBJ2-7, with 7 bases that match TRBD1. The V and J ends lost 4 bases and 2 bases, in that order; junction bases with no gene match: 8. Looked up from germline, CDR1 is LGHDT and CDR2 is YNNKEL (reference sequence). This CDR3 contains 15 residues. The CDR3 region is CASSPRRGLPYEQYF. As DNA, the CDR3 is TGTGCCAGCAGCCCGAGAAGGGGGCTCCCCTACGAGCAGTACTTC.

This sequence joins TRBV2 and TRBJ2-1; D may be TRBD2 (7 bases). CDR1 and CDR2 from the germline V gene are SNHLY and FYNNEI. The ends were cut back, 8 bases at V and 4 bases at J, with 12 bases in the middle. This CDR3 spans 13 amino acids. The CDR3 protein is CASRGALYNEQFF. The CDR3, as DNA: TGTGCCAGCCGGGGGGCCCTTTACAATGAGCAGTTCTTC.